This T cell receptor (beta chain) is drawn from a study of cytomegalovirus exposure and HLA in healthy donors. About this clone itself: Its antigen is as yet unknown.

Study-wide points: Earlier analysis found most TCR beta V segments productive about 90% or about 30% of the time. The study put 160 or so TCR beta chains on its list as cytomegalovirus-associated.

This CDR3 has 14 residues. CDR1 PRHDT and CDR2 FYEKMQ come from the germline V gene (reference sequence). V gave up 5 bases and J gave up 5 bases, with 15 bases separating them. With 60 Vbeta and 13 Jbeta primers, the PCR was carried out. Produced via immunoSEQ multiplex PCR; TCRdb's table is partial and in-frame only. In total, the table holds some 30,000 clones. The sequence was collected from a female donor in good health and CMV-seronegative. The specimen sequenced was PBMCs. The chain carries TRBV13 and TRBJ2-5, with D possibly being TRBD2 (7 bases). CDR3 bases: TGTGCCAGCAGCCTAAGGGAGGGGGTGGAGACCCAGTACTTC. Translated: CASSLREGVETQYF.